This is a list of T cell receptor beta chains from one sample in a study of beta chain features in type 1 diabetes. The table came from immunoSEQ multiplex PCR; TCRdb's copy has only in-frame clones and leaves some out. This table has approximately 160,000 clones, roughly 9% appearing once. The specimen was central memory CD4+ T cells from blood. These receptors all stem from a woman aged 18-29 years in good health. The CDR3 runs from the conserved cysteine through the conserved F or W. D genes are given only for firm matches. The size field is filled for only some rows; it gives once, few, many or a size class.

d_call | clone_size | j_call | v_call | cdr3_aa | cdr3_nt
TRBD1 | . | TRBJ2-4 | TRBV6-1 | CATGQGSGIQYF | TGTGCCACCGGACAGGGGTCGGGCATTCAGTACTTC
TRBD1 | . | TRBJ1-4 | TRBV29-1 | CSVPDRGYEKLFF | TGCAGCGTACCAGACAGGGGGTACGAAAAACTGTTTTTT
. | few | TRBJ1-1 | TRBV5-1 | CASSSWGQNTEAFF | TGCGCCAGCAGCTCCTGGGGACAGAACACTGAAGCTTTCTTT
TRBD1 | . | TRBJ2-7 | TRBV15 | CATSREVGQGVEQYF | TGTGCCACCAGCAGAGAGGTGGGACAGGGAGTCGAGCAGTACTTC
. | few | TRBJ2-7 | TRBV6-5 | CASSHRREQYF | TGTGCCAGCAGCCACCGGCGGGAGCAGTACTTC
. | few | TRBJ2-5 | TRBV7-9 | CASSLLRWETQYF | TGTGCCAGCAGTTTATTGCGCTGGGAGACCCAGTACTTC
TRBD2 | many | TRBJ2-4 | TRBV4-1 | CASSQGVYSGDKNIQYF | TGCGCCAGCAGCCAAGGAGTGTACAGCGGGGACAAAAACATTCAGTACTTC
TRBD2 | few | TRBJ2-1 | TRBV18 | CASSGLAGGDEQFF | TGTGCCAGCTCGGGACTAGCGGGAGGCGATGAGCAGTTCTTC
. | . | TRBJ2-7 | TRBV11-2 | CASSLARGDWTFYEQYF | TGTGCCAGCAGCTTAGCCAGGGGGGACTGGACGTTCTACGAGCAGTACTTC
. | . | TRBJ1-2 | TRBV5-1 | CASSLEGSLGYGYTF | TGCGCCAGCAGCTTGGAGGGGTCTTTGGGCTATGGCTACACCTTC
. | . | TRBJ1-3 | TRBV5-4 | CASSSQGANTIYF | TGTGCCAGCAGCTCGCAGGGCGCAAACACCATATATTTT
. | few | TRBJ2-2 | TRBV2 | CASSRSGGELFF | TGTGCCAGCAGCCGGTCGGGCGGGGAGCTGTTTTTT
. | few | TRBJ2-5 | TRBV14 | CASSQLYQETQYF | TGTGCCAGCAGCCAACTGTACCAAGAGACCCAGTACTTC
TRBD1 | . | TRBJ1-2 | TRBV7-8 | CASSLKTGSNYGYTF | TGTGCCAGCAGCTTAAAGACAGGGTCTAACTATGGCTACACCTTC
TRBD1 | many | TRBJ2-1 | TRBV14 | CASSQPGQGDEQFF | TGTGCCAGCAGCCAACCGGGACAGGGGGATGAGCAGTTCTTC
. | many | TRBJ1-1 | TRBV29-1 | CSVSGNTEAFF | TGCAGCGTTTCGGGGAACACTGAAGCTTTCTTT
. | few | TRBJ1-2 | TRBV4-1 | CASSQENSFKF | TGCGCCAGCAGCCAAGAAAACTCATTTAAGTTC
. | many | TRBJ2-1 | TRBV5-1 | CASSPIAVDSNEQFF | TGCGCCAGCAGCCCGATAGCGGTCGACAGCAATGAGCAGTTCTTC
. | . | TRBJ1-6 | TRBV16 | CASRREGSGKYPLHF | TGTGCCAGCAGGCGAGAGGGTTCAGGAAAATATCCCCTCCACTTT
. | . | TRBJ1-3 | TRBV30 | CAWSFIGNTIYF | TGTGCCTGGAGCTTTATAGGAAACACCATATATTTT
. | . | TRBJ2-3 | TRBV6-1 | CASGTHTDTQYF | TGTGCCAGCGGGACTCACACAGATACGCAGTATTTT
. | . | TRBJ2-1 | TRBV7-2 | CASSPRGTPPVNEQFF | TGTGCCAGCAGCCCCCGGGGGACTCCCCCGGTGAATGAGCAGTTCTTC
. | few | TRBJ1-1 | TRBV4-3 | CASSQDLQWNTEAFF | TGCGCCAGCAGCCAAGATCTGCAGTGGAACACTGAAGCTTTCTTT
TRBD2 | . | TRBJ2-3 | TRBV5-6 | CASSRTSGNTDTQYF | TGTGCCAGCAGCCGGACTAGCGGGAACACAGATACGCAGTATTTT
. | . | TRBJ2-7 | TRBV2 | CASSGSRVENEQYF | TGTGCCAGCAGTGGGTCACGGGTGGAGAACGAGCAGTACTTC
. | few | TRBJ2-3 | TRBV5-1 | CASSPQGTDTQYF | TGCGCCAGCAGCCCCCAGGGGACAGATACGCAGTATTTT
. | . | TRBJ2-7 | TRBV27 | CATKVSQSNYEQYF | TGTGCCACAAAAGTTTCGCAGTCCAACTACGAGCAGTACTTC
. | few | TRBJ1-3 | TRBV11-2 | CASSLTSSGNTIYF | TGTGCCAGCAGCCTGACATCGTCTGGAAACACCATATATTTT
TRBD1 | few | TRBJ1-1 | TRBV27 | CASSLSSTLRGLRFNTEAFF | TGTGCCAGCAGTTTATCGAGCACTCTCAGGGGGCTCCGGTTCAACACTGAAGCTTTCTTT
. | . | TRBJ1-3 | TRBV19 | CASGLSGNTIYF | TGTGCCTCCGGTTTGTCAGGAAACACCATATATTTT
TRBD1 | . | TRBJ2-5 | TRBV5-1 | CASSPDRSQETQYF | TGCGCCAGCAGCCCGGACAGGTCCCAAGAGACCCAGTACTTC
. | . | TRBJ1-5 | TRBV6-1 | CASSWRNQPQHF | TGTGCCAGCTCTTGGAGGAATCAGCCCCAGCATTTT
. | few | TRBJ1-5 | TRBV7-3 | CASSLFGGQPQHF | TGTGCCAGCAGCTTATTCGGAGGGCAGCCCCAGCATTTT
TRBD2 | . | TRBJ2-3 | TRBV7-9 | CASSLGSAGGPNTQYF | TGTGCCAGCAGCTTAGGGTCGGCGGGAGGGCCTAATACGCAGTATTTT
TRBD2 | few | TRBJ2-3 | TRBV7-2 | CASSFGLAGGDTQYF | TGTGCCAGCAGCTTTGGACTAGCGGGAGGGGATACGCAGTATTTT
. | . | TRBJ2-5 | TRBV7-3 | CASSLMTGETQYF | TGTGCCAGCAGCTTAATGACTGGAGAGACCCAGTACTTC
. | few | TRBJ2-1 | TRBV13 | CASSLVPGGGGRAVHEQFF | TGTGCCAGCAGCTTAGTTCCAGGGGGCGGCGGGAGGGCCGTGCATGAGCAGTTCTTC
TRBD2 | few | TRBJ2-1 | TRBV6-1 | CASSEALAGVYNEQFF | TGTGCCAGCAGTGAAGCGTTAGCGGGAGTCTACAATGAGCAGTTCTTC
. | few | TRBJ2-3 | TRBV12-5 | CASGLEEGDTQYF | TGTGCTAGTGGTTTGGAGGAGGGGGATACGCAGTATTTT
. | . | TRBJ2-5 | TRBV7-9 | CASSPQGGQETQYF | TGTGCCAGCAGCCCCCAGGGCGGACAAGAGACCCAGTACTTC
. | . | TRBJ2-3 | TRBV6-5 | CASRRADTQYF | TGTGCCAGCAGGAGGGCAGATACGCAGTATTTT
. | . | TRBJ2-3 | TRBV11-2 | CASSPRLESDTQYF | TGTGCCAGCAGCCCCCGCCTCGAGTCAGATACGCAGTATTTT